This T cell receptor (beta chain) is drawn from a study of cytomegalovirus exposure and HLA in healthy donors. Findings and limits, study-wide: There was a cluster of highly shared sequence variants that was likely a sequencing artifact. Later analysis identified over 15,000 TCR beta sequences associated with HLA alleles, using a false discovery rate threshold of 0.05.

The PCR had 60 Vbeta and 13 Jbeta primers. Some clones are missing from TCRdb's copy, which holds only in-frame ones; the method was immunoSEQ multiplex PCR. The sample lists about 160,000 clones, 81% occurring once. As for this clone: Its antigen is unknown.

This CDR3 contains 12 residues. Germline V gene data show CDR1 as MNHNS and CDR2 as SASEGT. V was shortened by 6 bases and J by 6 bases, with 8 bases between the two germline ends. This TCR derives from a woman aged 50 to 60 in good health and CMV-seronegative. The V call is TRBV6-1, the J call TRBJ1-4; no reliable D call. Sequenced: PBMCs. The CDR3 loop is CASRDSYEKLFF. The DNA of the CDR3 is TGTGCCAGCAGGGACTCTTATGAAAAACTGTTTTTT.